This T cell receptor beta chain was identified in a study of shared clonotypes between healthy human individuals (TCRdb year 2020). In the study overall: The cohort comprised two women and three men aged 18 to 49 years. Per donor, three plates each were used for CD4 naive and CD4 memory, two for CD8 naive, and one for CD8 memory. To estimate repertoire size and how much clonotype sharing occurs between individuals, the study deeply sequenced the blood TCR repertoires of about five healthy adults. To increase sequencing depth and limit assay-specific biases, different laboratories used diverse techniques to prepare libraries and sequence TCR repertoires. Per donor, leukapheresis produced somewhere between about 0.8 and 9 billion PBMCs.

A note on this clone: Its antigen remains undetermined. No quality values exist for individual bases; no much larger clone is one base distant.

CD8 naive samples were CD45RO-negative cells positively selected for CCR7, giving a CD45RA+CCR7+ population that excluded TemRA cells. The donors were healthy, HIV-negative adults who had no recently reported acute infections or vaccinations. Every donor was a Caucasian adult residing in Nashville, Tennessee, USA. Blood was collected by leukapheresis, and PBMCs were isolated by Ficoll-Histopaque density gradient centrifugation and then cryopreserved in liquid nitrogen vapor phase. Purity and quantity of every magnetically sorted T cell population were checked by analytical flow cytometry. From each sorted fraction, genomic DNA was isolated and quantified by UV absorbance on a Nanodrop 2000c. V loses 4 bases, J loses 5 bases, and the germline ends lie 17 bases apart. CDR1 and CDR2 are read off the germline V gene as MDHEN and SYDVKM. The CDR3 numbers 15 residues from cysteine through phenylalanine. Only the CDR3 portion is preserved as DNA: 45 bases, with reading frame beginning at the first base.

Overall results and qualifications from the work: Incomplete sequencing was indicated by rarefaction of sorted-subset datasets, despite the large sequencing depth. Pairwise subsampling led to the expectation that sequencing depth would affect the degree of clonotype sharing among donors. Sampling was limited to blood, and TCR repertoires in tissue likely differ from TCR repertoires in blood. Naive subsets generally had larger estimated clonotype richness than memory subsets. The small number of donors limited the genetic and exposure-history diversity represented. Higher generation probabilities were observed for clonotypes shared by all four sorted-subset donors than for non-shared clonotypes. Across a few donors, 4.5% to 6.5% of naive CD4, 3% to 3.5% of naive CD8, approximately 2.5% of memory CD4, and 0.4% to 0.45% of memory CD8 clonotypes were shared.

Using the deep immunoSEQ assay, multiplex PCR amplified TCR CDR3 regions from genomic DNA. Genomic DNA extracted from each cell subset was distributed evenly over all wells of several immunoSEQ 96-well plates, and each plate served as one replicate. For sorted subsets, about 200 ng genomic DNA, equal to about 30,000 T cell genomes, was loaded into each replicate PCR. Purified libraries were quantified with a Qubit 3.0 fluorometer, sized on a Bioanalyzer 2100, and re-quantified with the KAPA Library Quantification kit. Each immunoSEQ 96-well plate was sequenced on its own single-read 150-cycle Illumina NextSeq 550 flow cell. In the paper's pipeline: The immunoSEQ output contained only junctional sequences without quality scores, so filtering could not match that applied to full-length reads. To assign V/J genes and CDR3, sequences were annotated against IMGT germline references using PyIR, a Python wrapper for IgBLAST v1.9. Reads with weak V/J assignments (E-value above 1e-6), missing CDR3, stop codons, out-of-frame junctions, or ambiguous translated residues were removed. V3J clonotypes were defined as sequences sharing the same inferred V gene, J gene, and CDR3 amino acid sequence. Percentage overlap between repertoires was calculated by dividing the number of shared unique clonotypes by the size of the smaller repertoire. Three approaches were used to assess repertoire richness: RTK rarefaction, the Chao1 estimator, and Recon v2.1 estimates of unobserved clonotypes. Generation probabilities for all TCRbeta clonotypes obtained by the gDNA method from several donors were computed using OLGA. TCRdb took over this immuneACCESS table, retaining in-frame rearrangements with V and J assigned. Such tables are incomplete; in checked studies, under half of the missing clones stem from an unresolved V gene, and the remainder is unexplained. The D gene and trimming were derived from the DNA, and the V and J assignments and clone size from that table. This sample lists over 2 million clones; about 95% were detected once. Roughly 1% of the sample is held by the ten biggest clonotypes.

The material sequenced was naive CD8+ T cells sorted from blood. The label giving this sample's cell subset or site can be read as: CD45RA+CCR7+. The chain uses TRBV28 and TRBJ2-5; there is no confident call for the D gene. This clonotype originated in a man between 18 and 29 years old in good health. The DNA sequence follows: TGTGCCAGCAGTTCCGTGACGGGCGTATCGGAGACCCAGTACTTC. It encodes CASSSVTGVSETQYF. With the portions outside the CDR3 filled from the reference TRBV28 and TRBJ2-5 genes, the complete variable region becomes DVKVTQSSRYLVKRTGEKVFLECVQDMDHENMFWYRQDPGLGLRLIYFSYDVKMKEKGDIPEGYSVSREKKERFSLILESASTNQTSMYLCASSSVTGVSETQYFGPGTRLLVL.